The 19 T cell receptor beta chains listed next were all sequenced from one sample in a study of T cells after posttransplantation cyclophosphamide. A marrow graft followed busulfan-fludarabine conditioning, with cyclophosphamide on days +3 and +4. Using immunoSEQ multiplex PCR, the repertoire was profiled, and TCRdb retains in-frame clones only, with some absent. There are just under 7,500 clones in the sample, none observed a single time. Here the sequenced sample was PBMCs, taken after allogeneic stem cell transplant with posttransplant cyclophosphamide. These receptors were obtained from a male patient aged 45-60 years who received an allogeneic stem cell transplant from an unrelated donor, was CMV-positive, and had acute GVHD only. Some T cells may originate from the graft donor.

In this sample, this clone turned up many times. The chain has TRBV5-1 and TRBJ2-7, with 8 bases lining up with TRBD1. This CDR3 comprises 16 residues. The germline V gene encodes CDR1 SGHRS and CDR2 YFSETQ. Trimming at V came to 0 bases and at J to 3 bases, leaving 8 bases not matched to a gene. CDR3 bases: TGCGCCAGCAGCTTGGTCGGTGCAGGGGGCGGCTACGAGCAGTACTTC. As protein: CASSLVGAGGGYEQYF.

In its sample, this clone was seen many times. This chain uses TRBV6-1 with TRBJ1-5; D might be TRBD1 (5 bases). The CDR3 runs to 15 residues. Germline V gene sequence: CDR1 MNHNS, CDR2 SASEGT. Trimming took 8 bases from V and 3 from J, leaving 17 bases between them. In DNA form, the CDR3 reads TGTGCCAGCCGCGGGGGGGGGTTTATCAATCAGCCCCAGCATTTT. Translating it yields CASRGGGFINQPQHF.

The table lists this clone with many counts. The gene calls are TRBV18 and TRBJ1-1, with D tentatively TRBD1 (6 bases). Germline V gene data show CDR1 as KGHSH and CDR2 as LQKENI. V was pared by 3 bases and J by 4 bases, with 21 bases between. The CDR3 extends over 17 amino acids. This chain's CDR3 is CASSPNQPTGSGTEAFF. In DNA form, the CDR3 reads TGTGCCAGCTCACCTAACCAACCTACAGGGTCGGGCACTGAAGCTTTCTTT.

Sample share makes this clone medium-sized. The V and J genes are TRBV30 and TRBJ1-1; weak D call: TRBD1 (6 bases). This CDR3 spans 13 amino acids. Germline CDR1 and CDR2: GTSNPN and SVGIG (reference sequence). Trimming stripped 0 bases from V and 8 bases from J, with 13 bases between. The CDR3 region has the DNA TGTGCCTGGAGTGTTCCGGGGGGCGGGGAAGCTTTCTTT. This translates into CAWSVPGGGEAFF.

This clone occurred many times. V usage is TRBV2 and J usage is TRBJ2-7; D ambiguous. Trimming removed 4 bases from V and 6 bases from J, with 7 bases in between. This CDR3 is built from 11 residues. Germline lookup yields CDR1 SNHLY and CDR2 FYNNEI. Written as DNA, the CDR3 is TGTGCCAGCAGTGTTTCGTTCGAGCAGTACTTC. Translating gives CASSVSFEQYF.

This clone was seen only a few times. The V call is TRBV11-2, the J call TRBJ1-6; no definite D call. From germline, CDR1 is SGHAT and CDR2 FQNNGV. V was cut by 1 base and J by 5 bases, with 6 bases left in between. The CDR3 is 14 residues long. CDR3 DNA: TGTGCCAGCAGCTTAGGGCAGGATAATTCACCCCTCCACTTT. Protein sequence: CASSLGQDNSPLHF.

At least ten counts were recorded for this clone. CDR3 loop: CAGRQDNTYEQYF. The CDR3 DNA reads as TGTGCCGGAAGACAGGACAATACCTACGAGCAGTACTTC. This rearrangement joins TRBV2 to TRBJ2-7, with a possible D match to TRBD1 (6 bases). Germline V gene data show CDR1 as SNHLY and CDR2 as FYNNEI. CDR3 length equals 13 residues. V was trimmed by 11 bases and J by 2 bases, leaving 16 bases between them.

This clone was counted many times. V is TRBV5-1 and J is TRBJ1-5; D is perhaps TRBD1 (5 bases). Germline V gene data show CDR1 as SGHRS and CDR2 as YFSETQ. Trimming removed 3 bases from V and 5 bases from J, with 9 bases in between. This CDR3 is built from 13 residues. CDR3 DNA: TGCGCCAGCAGCTCAGGGATAGATCAGCCCCAGCATTTT. Translated: CASSSGIDQPQHF.

This clone was seen at least ten times. The J gene is TRBJ2-2, the V gene TRBV2; 9 bases fit TRBD1. Germline lookup yields CDR1 SNHLY and CDR2 FYNNEI. J lost 1 base, V lost 3 bases, and 3 bases had no gene match. This CDR3 region has 16 residues. CDR3 sequence reads: CASSEPGQGNTGELFF. The CDR3 DNA follows: TGTGCCAGCAGTGAGCCGGGACAGGGGAACACCGGGGAGCTGTTTTTT.

The chain links TRBV15 to TRBJ1-2; 7 nucleotides line up with TRBD1. The CDR3 consists of 15 residues. V was pared by 0 bases and J by 7 bases, with 8 bases of the junction left unmatched. Looked up from germline, CDR1 is LNHNV and CDR2 is YYDKDF (reference sequence). CDR3 bases: TGTGCCACCAGCAGAGATAGAGCAGCAGGGGGTGGCTACACCTTC. It yields the protein CATSRDRAAGGGYTF.

By share, this clone ranks as medium-sized (0.01 to 0.1%). V is TRBV7-8 and J is TRBJ2-6; D call uncertain. V dropped 7 bases and J dropped 0 bases, with 10 bases sitting between them. The germline CDR1 and CDR2 sequences are SGHVS and FQNEAQ. The CDR3 covers 15 residues. The CDR3 region has the DNA TGTGCCAGCACCCCTGAGGCCTCTGGGGCCAACGTCCTGACTTTC. Residues: CASTPEASGANVLTF.

This clone appeared many times. The V gene is TRBV21-1, the J gene TRBJ2-3; the listed D gene, TRBD2, was not tested against the DNA. TRBV21-1 is an annotated pseudogene. CDR3 length equals 18 residues. This CDR3 is CASSKKGCGRGGADTQYF. CDR3 bases: TGTGCCAGCAGCAAAAAGGGGTGTGGGAGGGGGGGAGCAGATACGCAGTATTTT.

There are many counts of this clone. The J gene is TRBJ2-5, the V gene TRBV7-9, with a tentative D call TRBD2 (6 bases). The CDR3 totals 13 residues. Germline loops: CDR1 SEHNR, CDR2 FQNEAQ (reference sequence). Trimming cost V 6 bases and J 5 bases, with 13 bases left between them. The CDR3 nucleotides are TGTGCCAGCAGTAGGAATGGGGGGGAGACCCAGTACTTC. The encoded protein is CASSRNGGETQYF.

This clone was detected ten times or more. This rearrangement joins TRBV30 to TRBJ1-2; D not certain. V lost 5 bases, J lost 0 bases, and 7 bases lay in between. The CDR3 runs 12 residues. Germline CDR1 is GTSNPN and CDR2 is SVGIG (reference sequence). The CDR3 sequence is CAWDSANYGYTF. The CDR3 nucleotides read TGTGCCTGGGATAGTGCTAACTATGGCTACACCTTC.

This clone came up many times. The chain links TRBV28 to TRBJ1-5, with D maybe TRBD1 (6 bases). The CDR3 loop spans 13 amino acids. CDR1 and CDR2 from the germline V gene are MDHEN and SYDVKM. The V and J ends lost 10 bases and 4 bases respectively, with 14 bases between them. The DNA of the CDR3 is TGTGCCACCTTTCGTACAGGGAATCAGCCCCAGCATTTT. Its protein product is CATFRTGNQPQHF.

The sample holds a few counts of this clone. The V and J genes are TRBV5-5 and TRBJ1-5; D remains ambiguous. Germline CDR1 SGHKS, CDR2 YYEKEE (reference sequence). This CDR3 is 14 amino acids long. Between the trimmed V and J ends, which lost 4 bases and 2 bases, there was a span of 10 bases. CDR3: CASSTQYGNQPQHF. The CDR3 nucleotides read TGTGCCAGCAGCACCCAGTATGGCAATCAGCCCCAGCATTTT.

In its sample, this clone was seen many times. This chain links TRBV9 with TRBJ2-1; D perhaps matches TRBD2 (7 bases). Trimming cost V 2 bases and J 5 bases, with 20 bases left between them. Germline CDR1 reads SGDLS; CDR2 reads YYNGEE. The CDR3 sequence is 17 residues long. The CDR3 loop is CASSVRLGGGIDNEQFF. The CDR3 nucleotides read TGTGCCAGCAGCGTTCGCCTGGGCGGGGGCATCGACAATGAGCAGTTCTTC.

At least ten counts were recorded for this clone. V is TRBV6-1 and J is TRBJ2-7; a possible D gene is TRBD2 (5 bases). This CDR3 contains 14 residues. Germline V gives CDR1 MNHNS, CDR2 SASEGT. V was trimmed by 5 bases and J by 6 bases, leaving 17 bases between them. The CDR3 region is CASSPNRFEGEQYF. CDR3 DNA sequence: TGTGCCAGCAGTCCTAACCGCTTCGAGGGCGAGCAGTACTTC.

This clone appeared a few times. CDR3 sequence reads: CASSLGLLSYEQYF. The CDR3 nucleotides read TGTGCCAGCAGCTTGGGACTTCTTTCCTACGAGCAGTACTTC. The chain couples TRBV11-3 to TRBJ2-7, with a possible D match to TRBD2 (6 bases). V shed 3 bases and J shed 1 base, with 10 bases lying between them. Per germline, CDR1 SGHNT and CDR2 YENEEA. The length of the CDR3 is 14 residues. The full variable domain, its missing parts supplied by reference TRBV11-3 and TRBJ2-7, is EAGVVQSPRYKIIEKKQPVAFWCNPISGHNTLYWYLQNLGQGPELLIRYENEEAVDDSQLPKDRFSAERLKGVDSTLKIQPAELGDSAVYLCASSLGLLSYEQYFGPGTRLTVT.